One T cell receptor beta chain is described in this entry. The antigen is undetermined. The CDR3 contains 15 residues. This sample was taken from a study of monozygotic twins with inflammatory bowel disease. The study, taken as a whole, reports: IBD patients, compared with healthy twins, shared fewer clonotypes with others (especially with disease activity).

TCRdb re-called the 5' RACE reads; every CDR3 protein appears as one record, without DNA. The listing contains around 210,000 distinct CDR3 sequences. This TCR was recovered from a human donor with ulcerative colitis or Crohn's disease, or a healthy co-twin of an affected twin (not recorded which). The material sequenced was blood. J is TRBJ1-5 and V is TRBV12-3 or TRBV12-4; TCRdb reports TRBD1, a call that lacks DNA to check it against. CDR3 sequence reads: CASSSREGGNQPQHF.